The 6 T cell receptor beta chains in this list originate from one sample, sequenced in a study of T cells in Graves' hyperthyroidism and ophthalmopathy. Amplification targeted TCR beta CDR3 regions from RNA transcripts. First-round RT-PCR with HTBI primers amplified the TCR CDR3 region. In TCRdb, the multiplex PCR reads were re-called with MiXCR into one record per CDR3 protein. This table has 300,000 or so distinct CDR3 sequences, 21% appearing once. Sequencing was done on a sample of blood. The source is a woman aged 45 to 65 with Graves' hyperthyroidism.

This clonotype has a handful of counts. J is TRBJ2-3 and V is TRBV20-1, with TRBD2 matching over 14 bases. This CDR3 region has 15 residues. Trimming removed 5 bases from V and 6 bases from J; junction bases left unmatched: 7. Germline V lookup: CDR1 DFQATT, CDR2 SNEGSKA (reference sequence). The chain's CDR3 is CSASGTSGSQDTQYF. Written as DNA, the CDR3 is TGCAGTGCTTCTGGGACTAGCGGGAGCCAGGATACGCAGTATTTT.

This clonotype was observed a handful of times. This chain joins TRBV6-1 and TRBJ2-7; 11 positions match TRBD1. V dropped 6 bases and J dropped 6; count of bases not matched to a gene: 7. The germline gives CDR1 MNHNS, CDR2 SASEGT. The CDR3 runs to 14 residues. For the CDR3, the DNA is TGTGCCAGCAGGATGGGACAGGGGGTCTTCGAGCAGTACTTC. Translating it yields CASRMGQGVFEQYF.

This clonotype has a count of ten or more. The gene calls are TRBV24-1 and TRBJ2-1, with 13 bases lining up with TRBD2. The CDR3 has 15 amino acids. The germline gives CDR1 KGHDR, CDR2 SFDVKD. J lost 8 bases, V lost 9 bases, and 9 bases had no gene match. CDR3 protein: CATQAGLAGDHEQFF. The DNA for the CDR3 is TGTGCCACCCAAGCTGGACTAGCGGGAGATCATGAGCAGTTCTTC.

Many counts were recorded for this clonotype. CDR3 region: CASSHRGREKLFF. The CDR3, as DNA: TGTGCCAGCAGCCACAGGGGTCGGGAAAAACTGTTTTTT. This chain links TRBV12-3 or TRBV12-4 with TRBJ1-4; TRBD1 agrees at 7 bases. The CDR3 is 13 amino acids. V shed 6 bases and J 8 bases; nucleotides not matched to a gene: 6.

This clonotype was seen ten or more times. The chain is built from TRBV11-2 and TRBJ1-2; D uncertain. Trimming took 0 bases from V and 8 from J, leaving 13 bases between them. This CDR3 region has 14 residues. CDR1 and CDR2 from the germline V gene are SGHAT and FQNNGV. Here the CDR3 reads CASSLELGFEGYTF. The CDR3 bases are TGTGCCAGCAGCTTAGAATTGGGTTTCGAAGGCTACACCTTC.

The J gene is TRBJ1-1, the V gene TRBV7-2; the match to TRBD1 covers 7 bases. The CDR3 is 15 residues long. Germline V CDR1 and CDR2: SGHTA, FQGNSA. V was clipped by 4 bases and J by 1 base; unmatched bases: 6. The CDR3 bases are TGTGCCAGCAGCTCGAAGGGGGCTGCGAACACTGAAGCTTTCTTT. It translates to CASSSKGAANTEAFF.